This TCR beta chain was recovered during a study of graft-versus-host responses after intestinal transplantation (dated by TCRdb to about 2021). In the study overall: Multivisceral, liver-intestinal, or isolated intestinal transplants were received by the recipients. Every recipient was given anti-thymocyte globulin induction, followed by around three years of maintenance tacrolimus and steroids. After intestinal transplantation, graft-versus-host and host-versus-graft alloreactive T cell clones in the graft, circulation and bone marrow were tracked using bulk TCR-beta CDR3 sequencing. Alloreactive clones were identified by sequencing pre-transplant mixed lymphocyte reaction products and comparing them with unstimulated pre-transplant donor and recipient T cells. Of the roughly 25 intestinal transplant recipients enrolled in the cohort, one of whom was a retransplant, 3 patients without pretransplant specimens were excluded. Donor T cell macrochimerism was defined as a peak of at least 4% donor T cells among recipient peripheral blood mononuclear cells. Samples from a few later patients were sequenced in-house on an Illumina MiSeq with MiXCR processing rather than by the commercial service. Overall study results and their limits: GvH clones were detected in recipient bone marrow, and some appeared earlier in ileal mucosa or blood, consistent with an intestinal mucosal origin. High GvH to HvG T cell clonal ratios were observed in the allografts of patients with donor T cell macrochimerism. Early after transplant, peak levels of circulating GvH clones were found to be associated with declines in HvG clones. The relatively low number and heterogeneity of intestinal transplant patients limited the conclusions.

Turning to this clone: Its antigen has not been determined. No qualities accompany the bases; no much larger clone lies one base away.

Library prep was done by the immunoSEQ multiplex PCR assay. In most patients, genomic DNA was isolated using the Qiagen DNeasy Blood and Tissue Kit and sent frozen to Adaptive Biotechnologies for TCR sequencing. High-throughput TCR-beta CDR3 sequencing of genomic DNA from most patients was performed by Adaptive Biotechnologies. On the study's bioinformatics: TCR sequencing data were retrieved from Adaptive's ImmunoSEQ software for about 17 patients, whereas a few other patients were processed with MiXCR and VDJtools. To correct CD4 versus CD8 sorting errors, any sequence found in both subsets at a frequency ratio below 5:1 was removed. CDR3 nucleotide sequences shared between donor and recipient were removed because the origin of such sequences could not be assigned. To count as alloreactive, a clone needed at least 2-fold expansion over unstimulated cells and a minimum CFSE-low frequency of 0.002% (template counts) or 0.001% (read counts). Clones were considered mappable if detected in sequenced pre-transplant spleen, lymph node, or MLR CFSE-low populations of the donor or recipient. The cumulative frequency of alloreactive clones was calculated as a percentage of all sequences, weighted by copy number. This is the immuneACCESS table as TCRdb keeps it, with only in-frame sequences that have V and J called. A part of the clones is gone; compared with another copy, unresolved V genes explain less than half, and the rest is unexplained. V, J and clone size reflect that table, while D and trimming were determined from the DNA. The sample contains 100,000 to 120,000 clones, 80% to 95% of them found a single time. Roughly 0.5% of the sample is in the top ten clones.

As encoded in the germline V gene, CDR1 is SGDLS while CDR2 is YYNGEE. Including the terminal cysteine and phenylalanine, the CDR3 comprises 14 residues. Only the CDR3 DNA is retained, 42 bases long and in frame from the first base. V was cut back by 4 bases and J by 3 bases, leaving a gap of 14 bases between them. Interpreted using the paper, the time point label stands for: cells obtained before transplantation from donor or recipient. CD3+CD4+ and CD3+CD8+ populations were FACS-sorted from unstimulated pre-transplant donor and recipient cells taken from spleen or lymph nodes. This receptor was taken from a human donor who received an intestinal transplant. The V and J segments used are TRBV9 and TRBJ2-7; possibly the D gene is TRBD1, per 5 matching bases. The sequencing used unstimulated CD8+ T cells sorted from spleen or lymph node cells, collected before intestinal transplant. DNA sequence: TGTGCCAGCAGCCCCCAGGGATTCGGCTACGAGCAGTACTTC. It codes for CASSPQGFGYEQYF. Joined to the reference TRBV9 and TRBJ2-7 proteins, this CDR3 gives the full variable domain: DSGVTQTPKHLITATGQRVTLRCSPRSGDLSVYWYQQSLDQGLQFLIQYYNGEERAKGNILERFSAQQFPDLHSELNLSSLELGDSALYFCASSPQGFGYEQYFGPGTRLTVT.